Listed below are T cell receptor beta chains from one sample, sequenced in a study of T cell repertoires in cytomegalovirus infection. TCRdb itself ran the reads through MiXCR, one entry per CDR3 protein. This sample has roughly 46,000 distinct CDR3 sequences, with roughly 19% found just once. Their specific antigens are unknown. The material was CD8+ T cells from cultured PBMCs, obtained from culture after CMV antigen stimulation. Source of these receptors: a human donor in good health (CMV status not recorded). Some clones in this sample may be carry-over from other donors' samples. Both conserved end residues are part of each CDR3. The D gene is left open where the match is weak. Clone size is not always given. Where it is, it says once, few, many or a class for expanded clones.

cdr3_aa cdr3_nt d_call j_call clone_size v_call
CASSVKGDTAQHF TGTGCCAGCAGTGTTAAGGGGGATACAGCCCAGCATTTT - TRBJ1-5 few TRBV12-3/TRBV12-4
CASSDYGRSYEQYF TGTGCCAGCAGCGATTACGGACGGTCCTACGAGCAGTACTTC - TRBJ2-7 - TRBV7-9
CASTHSGEGYGYTF TGTGCCAGCACTCACTCAGGGGAGGGCTATGGCTACACCTTC - TRBJ1-2 many TRBV7-2
CASSLEDREPFF TGTGCCAGCAGCTTAGAGGACAGAGAACCTTTCTTT - TRBJ1-1 few TRBV7-9
CASSLSASDGELFF TGTGCCAGCAGCCTCTCCGCCTCAGACGGGGAGCTGTTTTTT - TRBJ2-2 - TRBV7-3
CASSDQTSPMETQYF TGTGCCAGCAGTGACCAGACTAGTCCAATGGAGACCCAGTACTTC - TRBJ2-5 few TRBV6-1
CASGFDLEGTEAFF TGTGCCAGCGGCTTCGACCTGGAAGGCACTGAAGCTTTCTTT - TRBJ1-1 - TRBV5-6
CSAPPPGLGYGYTF TGCAGTGCTCCGCCCCCGGGACTGGGCTATGGCTACACCTTC - TRBJ1-2 - TRBV20-1
CASSGTSGSYNEQFF TGTGCCAGCAGTGGGACTAGCGGCTCCTACAATGAGCAGTTCTTC TRBD2 TRBJ2-1 - TRBV6-4
CAISEGNYGYTF TGTGCCATCAGTGAGGGGAACTATGGCTACACCTTC - TRBJ1-2 many TRBV10-3
CASSLLAGGTYNEQFF TGTGCCAGCAGTTTATTGGCGGGAGGTACCTACAATGAGCAGTTCTTC TRBD2 TRBJ2-1 - TRBV27
CASSISGTANYGYTF TGTGCCAGCAGCATTTCCGGGACAGCTAACTATGGCTACACCTTC TRBD1 TRBJ1-2 many TRBV7-9
CASSDSRIAGEEGTDTQYF TGTGCCAGCAGTGACTCGCGGATAGCGGGAGAAGAGGGCACAGATACGCAGTATTTT TRBD2 TRBJ2-3 - TRBV6-4
CASSQPGAGDYNEQFF TGTGCCAGCAGCCAGCCGGGGGCGGGCGATTACAATGAGCAGTTCTTC - TRBJ2-1 - TRBV4-2
CASSPPAAGSQETQYF TGTGCCAGCAGCCCCCCCGCGGCGGGTAGCCAAGAGACCCAGTACTTC - TRBJ2-5 many TRBV11-2
CASSPQQGNEQFF TGTGCCAGCTCACCACAACAGGGGAATGAGCAGTTCTTC TRBD1 TRBJ2-1 few TRBV18
CASSQSGTSYNEQFF TGTGCCAGTAGTCAGAGCGGGACCTCCTACAATGAGCAGTTCTTC TRBD2 TRBJ2-1 - TRBV19
CASTSGQVIPNEQFF TGTGCCAGTACCTCGGGACAGGTAATCCCCAATGAGCAGTTCTTC TRBD1 TRBJ2-1 few TRBV19
CASSFGTNTEAFF TGTGCCAGCAGCTTCGGCACGAACACTGAAGCTTTCTTT - TRBJ1-1 - TRBV5-5
CASSLGLPPDYEQYF TGTGCCAGCAGCCTAGGGCTACCTCCGGACTACGAGCAGTACTTC - TRBJ2-7 - TRBV3-1
CASRGGSGQGPQREVNEQFF TGTGCCAGCAGGGGGGGGTCGGGACAGGGTCCCCAGCGGGAGGTCAATGAGCAGTTCTTC - TRBJ2-1 few TRBV12-3/TRBV12-4
CASSTDRGQGSSSYEQYF TGTGCCAGCAGTACGGACCGAGGACAGGGATCAAGCTCCTACGAGCAGTACTTC TRBD1 TRBJ2-7 few TRBV6-2/TRBV6-3
CASSPLAGGPDTQYF TGTGCCAGCAGTCCACTAGCGGGAGGGCCGGATACGCAGTATTTT TRBD2 TRBJ2-3 many TRBV6-4
CSARSGGWSYGYTF TGCAGCGCCCGGAGCGGGGGATGGAGCTATGGCTACACCTTC - TRBJ1-2 many TRBV29-1
CASRTPTGSTYEQYF TGTGCCAGCAGAACCCCCACAGGGTCAACCTACGAGCAGTACTTC - TRBJ2-7 many TRBV6-1
CSAGQGFNEQYF TGCAGCGCTGGACAGGGTTTCAACGAGCAGTACTTC TRBD1 TRBJ2-7 - TRBV29-1
CASSLGLAGGIADTQYF TGTGCCAGCAGCCTCGGACTAGCGGGAGGGATCGCAGATACGCAGTATTTT TRBD2 TRBJ2-3 few TRBV6-1
CASSFTRGDYPSEDTQYF TGTGCCAGCAGTTTTACGCGAGGGGACTACCCCTCGGAAGATACGCAGTATTTT TRBD2 TRBJ2-3 - TRBV28
CASSYSRDTGANYGYTF TGTGCCAGCAGTTACTCGCGGGACACCGGAGCTAACTATGGCTACACCTTC - TRBJ1-2 few TRBV6-2/TRBV6-3
CASSRRTGGGRTDTQYF TGTGCCAGCAGCCGGAGGACCGGGGGGGGTCGGACAGATACGCAGTATTTT TRBD2 TRBJ2-3 many TRBV7-2
CASSLARAWGQGNLNTEAFF TGTGCCAGCAGCTTGGCGCGCGCGTGGGGACAGGGAAATTTGAACACTGAAGCTTTCTTT TRBD1 TRBJ1-1 - TRBV7-9